This T cell receptor beta chain was sequenced in a study of blood T cell repertoires in COVID-19. Background on the study: Specimens from acute and convalescent COVID-19 originated in the United States, Italy and Spain. PBMCs, B-cell-depleted T cells, or T cells were the source of the cDNA or gDNA that made up the material.

Original processing methods: Reference gene primer amplification in the assay estimated nucleated cell counts. Only in-frame clones appear in the TCRdb table, and some are missing; sequencing was by immunoSEQ multiplex PCR. V and J calls and clone size come straight from that table; D and trimming were deduced from the DNA. This sample yields about 160,000 clones, of which 70% to 90% are seen a single time; less than 3.5% belongs to the top ten. The junction had 7 bases not matched to a gene; V was cut back by 1 base and J by 9 bases. The CDR3 is made up of 15 amino acids. The germline V gene encodes CDR1 LGHDT and CDR2 YNNKEL (reference sequence).

Sequencing was carried out using peripheral blood. This TCR derives from a man aged 65 to 85 with acute or convalescent COVID-19. V and J are TRBV3-1 (or the pseudogene TRBV3-2) and TRBJ2-5; TRBD2 aligns across 11 bases. As DNA, the CDR3 is TGTGCCAGCAGCCAAGCGTTAGCGGGAGGGGAGGCCCAGTACTTC. The encoded protein is CASSQALAGGEAQYF.